This passage covers 8 T cell receptor beta chains from one sample sequenced in a study of beta chain features in type 1 diabetes (dated by TCRdb to the late 2010s). Library preparation employed the immunoSEQ multiplex PCR assay. All of the isolated RNA was reverse transcribed with the High Capacity cDNA Reverse Transcription Kit, so expressed TCRB transcripts were sequenced. The table was pulled from immuneACCESS by TCRdb, which kept in-frame rearrangements only. Such tables lose some clones; where checked, under half of the loss comes from unresolved V genes, and the rest has no known cause. Counted in this sample were roughly 330,000 clones; roughly 9.6% of them appeared once. The ten largest clones take up roughly 0.014% of the sample. Sequencing was done on a sample of naive CD4+ T cells from blood. The sample's cell subset or site, from its label and the paper: true naive CD4+ T cells. Receptor source: a woman aged 25 to 39 in good health.

This clone was counted a few times. J is TRBJ2-1 and V is TRBV5-1; 10 bases map to TRBD2. CDR3 length equals 17 residues. Germline values: CDR1 SGHRS, CDR2 YFSETQ. The ends lost 0 bases at V and 4 bases at J; junction bases unmatched: 7. The CDR3, as DNA: TGCGCCAGCAGCTTGGCCTCGTCTAGCGGGGGATACAATGAGCAGTTCTTC. Translating it yields CASSLASSSGGYNEQFF.

This clone was recorded a few times. This sequence joins TRBV29-1 and TRBJ2-7; TRBD2 aligns across 8 bases. Germline V gene sequence: CDR1 SQVTM, CDR2 ANQGSEA. This CDR3 is 13 amino acids long. Germline trimming cut 6 bases from V and 3 bases from J; bases unmatched to any gene: 7. CDR3 sequence: CSVTGTSYYEQYF. The DNA of the CDR3 is TGCAGCGTGACCGGGACTAGTTACTACGAGCAGTACTTC.

This clone was counted a few times. The rearrangement joins TRBV7-2 to TRBJ2-2; TRBD2 matches 9 bases. The germline CDR1 and CDR2 sequences are SGHTA and FQGNSA. The V and J ends lost 8 bases and 5 bases, in that order; junction bases with no gene match: 12. CDR3 length: 16 amino acids. This CDR3 reads CASRQRRAGGTGELFF. The CDR3 coding sequence is TGTGCCAGCCGCCAACGGCGGGCGGGAGGGACCGGGGAGCTGTTTTTT.

This chain uses TRBV29-1 with TRBJ2-1; D possibly corresponds to TRBD2 (6 bases). The CDR3 is 13 amino acids. Germline CDR1 reads SQVTM; CDR2 reads ANQGSEA. V lost 7 bases and J lost 3, with 13 bases in between. This chain's CDR3 is CSAIGTRYNEQFF. As DNA, the CDR3 is TGCAGCGCTATCGGGACTCGCTACAATGAGCAGTTCTTC.

This clone was seen a few times. V usage is TRBV6-1 and J usage is TRBJ1-5, with D perhaps matching TRBD1 (5 bases). The CDR3 is made up of 14 amino acids. Trimming shortened V by 4 bases and J by 5 bases, and 12 bases separated the two germline ends. CDR1 is MNHNS, CDR2 SASEGT, per germline. The CDR3 DNA is TGTGCCAGCAGTGGGGGCGGCAGGGATCAGCCCCAGCATTTT. It specifies CASSGGGRDQPQHF.

The genes are TRBV9 and TRBJ2-1, with D unclear. Germline lookup yields CDR1 SGDLS and CDR2 YYNGEE. The CDR3 is made up of 14 amino acids. Trimming pared 0 bases from V and 6 bases from J, leaving 10 bases between. The CDR3 coding sequence is TGTGCCAGCAGCGTAGGCCGACTCGGCAATGAGCAGTTCTTC. Its protein is CASSVGRLGNEQFF.

The rearrangement joins TRBV30 to TRBJ1-5, with TRBD1 matching 10 bases. In germline, CDR1 is GTSNPN, CDR2 SVGIG (reference sequence). V lost 1 base to trimming and J lost 5 bases; unmatched junction nucleotides: 11. This CDR3 has 17 residues. CDR3 sequence (DNA): TGTGCCTGGAGTGGACCCCCCTGGGACAGGGGAGATCAGCCCCAGCATTTT. It yields the protein CAWSGPPWDRGDQPQHF. The variable domain in full, completed from reference TRBV30 and TRBJ1-5, reads SQTIHQWPATLVQPVGSPLSLECTVEGTSNPNLYWYRQAAGRGLQLLFYSVGIGQISSEVPQNLSASRPQDRQFILSSKKLLLSDSGFYLCAWSGPPWDRGDQPQHFGDGTRLSIL.

This chain joins TRBV9 and TRBJ2-1, with TRBD2 matching 10 bases. Germline V CDR1 and CDR2: SGDLS, YYNGEE. This CDR3 region has 17 residues. V lost 0 bases, J lost 9 bases, and 12 bases stayed unmatched. The CDR3, as DNA: TGTGCCAGCAGCGTAGGGGTAGCGGGAGGCGGTTTCAGTGAGCAGTTCTTC. It specifies CASSVGVAGGGFSEQFF.